These 27 T cell receptor beta chains came from one sample sequenced in a study of T cell repertoires in cytomegalovirus infection. TCRdb independently ran MiXCR on the reads; one entry per CDR3 protein. The sample includes over 450,000 distinct CDR3 sequences, approximately 10% seen only once; the top ten take roughly a tenth. The sequenced sample consisted of PBMCs. Receptors were obtained from a human donor in good health (CMV status not recorded). Some clones in this sample may be carry-over from other donors' samples.

This chain joins TRBV11-3 and TRBJ2-3, with a tentative D call TRBD2 (7 bases). The CDR3 extends over 17 amino acids. The V gene's germline CDR1 is SGHNT and CDR2 YENEEA. The V end was cut by 3 bases, the J end by 3 bases, with 19 bases between. CDR3: CASSFRSGGAGTDTQYF. Here the CDR3 DNA reads TGTGCCAGCAGCTTTCGGTCGGGGGGCGCAGGGACAGATACGCAGTATTTT.

This clonotype was recorded at least ten times. V usage is TRBV12-3 or TRBV12-4 and J usage is TRBJ2-3; TRBD2 matches 11 bases. V lost 5 bases to trimming and J lost 4 bases; unmatched junction nucleotides: 5. There are 15 residues in the CDR3. CDR3 DNA sequence: TGTGCCAGCAGTGGACTAGCGGGCCTCCCAGATACGCAGTATTTT. Encoded protein: CASSGLAGLPDTQYF.

At least ten counts were recorded for this clonotype. The rearrangement uses TRBV7-8 and TRBJ1-1; D is unclear. V gave up 0 bases and J gave up 4 bases, with 9 bases separating them. This CDR3 contains 14 residues. Per the germline V gene, CDR1 is SGHVS and CDR2 is FQNEAQ. The CDR3, as DNA: TGTGCCAGCAGCTTAGCCTCTACGGGCACTGAAGCTTTCTTT. It codes for CASSLASTGTEAFF.

This CDR3 reads CASILLEYNEQFF. CDR3 in DNA: TGTGCCAGCATTTTACTAGAATACAATGAGCAGTTCTTC. V usage is TRBV2 and J usage is TRBJ2-1, with D possibly matching TRBD2 (5 bases). V lost 7 bases, J lost 4 bases, and 11 bases lay in between. The CDR3 spans 13 residues. In germline, CDR1 is SNHLY, CDR2 FYNNEI.

The rearrangement joins TRBV5-1 to TRBJ2-2; 7 positions match TRBD1. Germline CDR1 and CDR2: SGHRS and YFSETQ. With V trimmed by 0 bases and J by 4 bases, 9 bases remained unmatched. The CDR3 has 17 residues. The DNA of the CDR3 is TGCGCCAGCAGCTTGGCCTATAGGGGGCGAGGCACCGGGGAGCTGTTTTTT. Translation gives CASSLAYRGRGTGELFF.

This clonotype appeared many times. The chain uses TRBV7-9 and TRBJ2-3; 12 bases fit TRBD2. The junction had 8 bases not matched to a gene; V was cut back by 11 bases and J by 5 bases. Germline loops: CDR1 SEHNR, CDR2 FQNEAQ (reference sequence). This CDR3 has 14 amino acids. The CDR3 coding sequence is TGTGCCGGCCGGACTAGCGGGAAATTAGATACGCAGTATTTT. Translating gives CAGRTSGKLDTQYF.

About this clonotype itself: A much larger clone lies one base from this, so it may be a read error. This rearrangement joins TRBV5-1 to TRBJ1-6; the D is unclear. There are 16 residues in the CDR3. The germline V gene encodes CDR1 SGHRS and CDR2 YFSETQ. V was pared by 0 bases and J by 6 bases, with 13 bases between. CDR3 sequence (DNA): TGCGCCAGCAGCTTGGACTGGAACCCCGGTAATTCACCCCTCCACTTT. Protein sequence: CASSLDWNPGNSPLHF.

This clonotype occurred a few times. The chain links TRBV18 to TRBJ2-1, with 7 positions matching TRBD1. Trimming removed 1 base from V and 8 bases from J; junction bases left unmatched: 8. The germline V gene encodes CDR1 KGHSH and CDR2 LQKENI. The CDR3 consists of 15 residues. The CDR3 nucleotides read TGTGCCAGCTCACCACTACGGGAACAGGGGTATGAGCAGTTCTTC. As protein: CASSPLREQGYEQFF.

The chain combines TRBV27 with TRBJ2-7; a weak D match, TRBD2 (5 bases). V was cut by 8 bases and J by 7 bases, with 21 bases left in between. CDR3 length equals 14 residues. Germline CDR1 and CDR2: MNHEY and SMNVEV (reference sequence). The CDR3, as DNA: TGTGCCAGCGGAGTTTTGGGCTACCCGGGGGAGCAGTACTTC. Its protein product is CASGVLGYPGEQYF.

This clonotype was seen a handful of times. V is TRBV12-3 or TRBV12-4 and J is TRBJ2-5; D is uncertain. Trimming removed 6 bases at V and 1 base at J, with 12 bases between. There are 14 residues in the CDR3. CDR3 nucleotide sequence: TGTGCCAGCAGCCATTCTGGCGTCCAAGAGACCCAGTACTTC. It specifies CASSHSGVQETQYF.

At least ten counts were recorded for this clonotype. The junction shows a germline mismatch at one end, possibly a read error. This rearrangement joins TRBV6-6 to TRBJ2-7; D is unclear. Germline CDR1 reads MNHNY; CDR2 reads SVGAGI (reference sequence). The CDR3 is made up of 10 amino acids. The CDR3 spells CASRYYEQYF. The DNA for the CDR3 is TGTGCCAGCAGGTACTACGAGCAGTACTTC.

The table lists this clonotype with many counts. This chain links TRBV6-1 with TRBJ1-5; 7 bases map to TRBD1. Per germline, CDR1 MNHNS and CDR2 SASEGT. The V and J ends lost 6 bases and 7 bases, in that order; junction bases with no gene match: 9. The CDR3 covers 14 residues. Here the CDR3 reads CASSLDRVAQPQHF. CDR3 nucleotides: TGTGCCAGCAGCCTCGACAGGGTTGCGCAGCCCCAGCATTTT.

This clonotype appeared many times. The chain joins TRBV7-2 to TRBJ2-2; 7 bases fit TRBD2. Germline V gene lookup returns CDR1 SGHTA and CDR2 FQGNSA. V shed 2 bases, J shed 6 bases, and the junction held 6 bases outside the gene matches. CDR3 length: 15 amino acids. The CDR3 sequence: CASSLRLAGAGELFF. The CDR3 DNA reads as TGTGCCAGCAGCTTACGACTAGCTGGGGCCGGGGAGCTGTTTTTT.

This clonotype was recorded at least ten times. J is TRBJ2-3 and V is TRBV7-9; 10 bases map to TRBD2. The CDR3 spans 16 residues. The V gene end was trimmed by 5 bases and the J gene end by 0 bases; junction bases not matched to a gene: 5. Germline assignment: CDR1 SEHNR and CDR2 FQNEAQ (reference sequence). This CDR3 reads CASSRSGGPSTDTQYF. The CDR3 DNA is TGTGCCAGCAGCCGTAGCGGGGGGCCAAGCACAGATACGCAGTATTTT.

This clonotype was picked up many times. The rearrangement uses TRBV19 and TRBJ1-3, with TRBD1 as a possible D gene (5 bases). Trimming cost V 6 bases and J 0 bases, with 12 bases left between them. CDR1 is LNHDA, CDR2 SQIVND, per germline (reference sequence). The CDR3 runs 15 residues. The CDR3 spells CASSETTDSGNTIYF. The CDR3 DNA sequence: TGTGCCAGTAGCGAAACGACAGACTCTGGAAACACCATATATTTT.

This clonotype was found a few times. The CDR3 DNA reads as TGCAGTGCTAGAGATGGGAGGAGGGAGGACGAGCAGTACTTC. Translation gives CSARDGRREDEQYF. The chain joins TRBV20-1 to TRBJ2-7; the D gene is possibly TRBD2 (6 bases). The CDR3 has 14 residues. Germline V lookup: CDR1 DFQATT, CDR2 SNEGSKA (reference sequence). The ends were cut back, 0 bases at V and 5 bases at J, with 14 bases in the middle.

This clonotype has just a few counts. V gene TRBV6-1 combines with J gene TRBJ2-2, with 10 bases matching TRBD2. Per the germline V gene, CDR1 is MNHNS and CDR2 is SASEGT. V shed 10 bases, J shed 5 bases, and the junction held 7 bases outside the gene matches. The CDR3 totals 14 residues. CDR3 DNA: TGTGCCACCCAAACTAGCGGGATGACCGGGGAGCTGTTTTTT. It is translated as CATQTSGMTGELFF.

V is TRBV10-3 and J is TRBJ2-5; TRBD1 agrees at 9 bases. After removal of 10 bases from V and 4 bases from J, the junction contained 7 bases not matched to a gene. Germline CDR1 ENHRY, CDR2 SYGVKD. The CDR3 covers 13 residues. DNA for the CDR3: TGTGCCACTAGGACAGGGGAAGTAGAGACCCAGTACTTC. It translates to CATRTGEVETQYF.

Only a few counts were recorded for this clonotype. This chain uses TRBV5-6 with TRBJ2-7, with TRBD1 identical over 9 bases. Looked up from germline, CDR1 is SGHDT and CDR2 is YYEEEE. The CDR3 length is 14 residues. V trimming: 2 bases; J trimming: 6 bases; junction bases outside the gene matches: 6. CDR3 amino acids: CASSFLQGASEQYF. The CDR3 DNA reads as TGTGCCAGCAGCTTCCTACAGGGGGCCTCCGAGCAGTACTTC.

This clonotype was counted at least ten times. This chain links TRBV20-1 with TRBJ1-1; possibly TRBD1 for D (6 bases). Trimming removed 6 bases at V and 0 bases at J, with 11 bases between. Per germline, CDR1 DFQATT and CDR2 SNEGSKA (reference sequence). The length of the CDR3 is 13 residues. CDR3 DNA sequence: TGCAGTGCCTCGGACAGCGTGAACACTGAAGCTTTCTTT. Its protein is CSASDSVNTEAFF.

J is TRBJ2-1 and V is TRBV5-1; D is unclear. V lost 0 bases and J 8 bases, leaving 6 bases between the germline ends. The CDR3 is 12 amino acids. Germline CDR1 is SGHRS and CDR2 is YFSETQ. The CDR3: CASSLEEHEQFF. The CDR3, as DNA: TGCGCCAGCAGCTTGGAGGAACATGAGCAGTTCTTC.

This clonotype was detected ten times or more. This chain uses TRBV7-8 with TRBJ1-1; possibly TRBD1 for D (5 bases). Germline assignment: CDR1 SGHVS and CDR2 FQNEAQ. CDR3 length equals 14 residues. V lost 5 bases and J 7 bases, leaving 17 bases between the germline ends. CDR3 amino acids: CASSPRTLTDEAFF. The CDR3 DNA follows: TGTGCCAGCAGCCCCCGGACATTGACAGATGAAGCTTTCTTT. Full variable domain (missing parts from reference TRBV7-8 and TRBJ1-1): GAGVSQSPRYKVAKRGQDVALRCDPISGHVSLFWYQQALGQGPEFLTYFQNEAQLDKSGLPSDRFFAERPEGSVSTLKIQRTQQEDSAVYLCASSPRTLTDEAFFGQGTRLTVV.

This clonotype was detected ten times or more. The J gene is TRBJ1-2, the V gene TRBV19, with a possible D match to TRBD1 (6 bases). Between the trimmed V and J ends, which lost 5 bases and 7 bases, there was a span of 14 bases. Looked up from germline, CDR1 is LNHDA and CDR2 is SQIVND (reference sequence). The CDR3 is 13 amino acids. CDR3 nucleotide sequence: TGTGCCAGTAGTTTTAGGACAGCTAGTGGCTACACCTTC. It is translated as CASSFRTASGYTF.

The V call is TRBV10-3, the J call TRBJ2-7; 8 bases are shared with TRBD1. Trimming removed 0 bases from V and 4 bases from J; junction bases left unmatched: 2. This CDR3 has 14 residues. From germline, CDR1 is ENHRY and CDR2 SYGVKD. CDR3 in amino acids: CAISESQGAYEQYF. CDR3 sequence (DNA): TGTGCCATCAGTGAGTCCCAGGGGGCGTACGAGCAGTACTTC.

This clonotype was recorded at least ten times. The chain links TRBV5-1 to TRBJ2-3; possibly TRBD2 for D (5 bases). V lost 0 bases, J lost 3 bases, and 11 bases lay in between. The CDR3 sequence is 15 residues long. From germline, CDR1 is SGHRS and CDR2 YFSETQ. The chain's CDR3 is CASSLDGRGTDTQYF. The DNA for the CDR3 is TGCGCCAGCAGCTTGGATGGCCGCGGGACAGATACGCAGTATTTT. Full variable domain (outside the CDR3, taken from reference TRBV5-1 and TRBJ2-3): KAGVTQTPRYLIKTRGQQVTLSCSPISGHRSVSWYQQTPGQGLQFLFEYFSETQRNKGNFPGRFSGRQFSNSRSEMNVSTLELGDSALYLCASSLDGRGTDTQYFGPGTRLTVL.

V and J are TRBV20-1 and TRBJ2-5; TRBD2 matches at 14 bases. J was trimmed by 5 bases and V by 2 bases; bases with no gene match: 16. Germline CDR1 DFQATT, CDR2 SNEGSKA (reference sequence). The CDR3 covers 19 residues. The CDR3 loop reads CSARPPISPGLAGEETQYF. In DNA form, the CDR3 reads TGCAGTGCTAGACCGCCCATTTCCCCGGGACTAGCGGGGGAGGAGACCCAGTACTTC.

The sample holds a few counts of this clonotype. The rearrangement joins TRBV20-1 to TRBJ2-2; D ambiguous. Germline V lookup: CDR1 DFQATT, CDR2 SNEGSKA (reference sequence). CDR3 size: 15 residues. With 6 bases removed from V and 6 bases from J, the gap between germline ends came to 20 bases. The CDR3 is CSAPKTTDGPGELFF. In nucleotides, the CDR3 is TGCAGTGCCCCAAAAACAACGGATGGACCCGGGGAGCTGTTTTTT.